The 32 T cell receptor beta chains below all came from one sample that was sequenced in a study of blood T cells in healthy people across ages. A sample-barcoded 5' primer and a J-beta primer mix were used in a second PCR of roughly 6 to 11 cycles. TCRdb fed the 5' RACE reads into MiXCR, producing one record per CDR3 protein. Of around 690,000 distinct CDR3 sequences in the sample, around 54% were seen once. Source material: blood. The receptors were gathered from a man between 60 and 75 years old in good health.

This chain connects TRBV6-6 to TRBJ1-2; 9 nucleotides align to TRBD1. This CDR3 is built from 15 residues. In germline, CDR1 is MNHNY, CDR2 SVGAGI (reference sequence). The junction had 9 bases not matched to a gene; V was cut back by 4 bases and J by 6 bases. CDR3 nucleotides: TGTGCCAGCAGTTTACAGACAGGGGGAGGGGATGGCTACACCTTC. Amino acids: CASSLQTGGGDGYTF.

CDR3 loop: CASQVTGELFF. CDR3 DNA sequence: TGTGCCAGCCAGGTTACCGGGGAGCTGTTTTTT. The rearrangement uses TRBV28 and TRBJ2-2; D remains unclear. Germline CDR1 reads MDHEN; CDR2 reads SYDVKM. V was cut by 8 bases and J by 5 bases, with 6 bases left in between. The CDR3 loop spans 11 amino acids. Combining the CDR3 with reference TRBV28 and TRBJ2-2 gives the whole variable domain DVKVTQSSRYLVKRTGEKVFLECVQDMDHENMFWYRQDPGLGLRLIYFSYDVKMKEKGDIPEGYSVSREKKERFSLILESASTNQTSMYLCASQVTGELFFGEGSRLTVL.

The table lists this clonotype with a count of one. J is TRBJ2-5 and V is TRBV5-1, with 7 bases fitting TRBD2. The CDR3 totals 18 residues. Per the germline V gene, CDR1 is SGHRS and CDR2 is YFSETQ. J lost 5 bases, V lost 4 bases, and 20 bases had no gene match. CDR3: CASSPLAPLPGLRETQYF. In DNA, the CDR3 is TGCGCCAGCAGCCCCCTTGCCCCTTTGCCGGGACTACGGGAGACCCAGTACTTC.

This clonotype was seen just once. A read error is possible here, since a much larger clone lies one base away. V usage is TRBV25-1 and J usage is TRBJ1-2; no clear D. The germline V gene encodes CDR1 MGHDK and CDR2 SYGVNS. V lost 3 bases, J lost 3 bases, and 11 bases lay in between. The CDR3 consists of 14 residues. DNA for the CDR3: TGTGCCAGCAGTGAGGTGGCAGACCACTATGGCTACACCTTC. It is translated as CASSEVADHYGYTF.

This clonotype was counted at least ten times. The chain recombines TRBV6-2 or TRBV6-3 with TRBJ2-7; D gene unclear. The ends were cut back, 5 bases at V and 0 bases at J, with 11 bases in the middle. Germline assignment: CDR1 MNHEY and CDR2 SVGEGT. This CDR3 contains 14 residues. CDR3 coding DNA: TGTGCCAGCAGTGAGGACCGACGCTCCTACGAGCAGTACTTC. This sequence encodes CASSEDRRSYEQYF.

This clonotype was detected only a few times. The CDR3 coding sequence is TGCAGTGCTAGTGAGGGGATAGAGTACGAGCAGTACTTC. Translated: CSASEGIEYEQYF. The rearrangement joins TRBV20-1 to TRBJ2-7, with D perhaps TRBD1 or TRBD2 (5 bases each). Germline loops: CDR1 DFQATT, CDR2 SNEGSKA (reference sequence). The CDR3 length is 13 residues. The V end was cut by 3 bases, the J end by 4 bases, with 13 bases between.

This chain connects TRBV20-1 to TRBJ2-7; 8 bases fit TRBD1. Trimming cost V 1 base and J 6 bases; bases outside gene matches: 11. The CDR3 loop spans 15 amino acids. Germline V gene lookup returns CDR1 DFQATT and CDR2 SNEGSKA (reference sequence). The CDR3 DNA is TGCAGTGCTAGAGCCCCCCGGACAGGGAGCCGCGAGCAGTACTTC. It is translated as CSARAPRTGSREQYF.

The J gene is TRBJ2-1, the V gene TRBV2, with D possibly matching TRBD1 (5 bases). Germline lookup yields CDR1 SNHLY and CDR2 FYNNEI. Trimming cost V 4 bases and J 6 bases, with 10 bases left between them. The CDR3 extends over 13 amino acids. CDR3 protein: CASSASGPNEQFF. Written as DNA, the CDR3 is TGTGCCAGCAGTGCCTCAGGGCCCAATGAGCAGTTCTTC. The full variable domain, with the rest looked up from reference TRBV2 and TRBJ2-1, is EPEVTQTPSHQVTQMGQEVILRCVPISNHLYFYWYRQILGQKVEFLVSFYNNEISEKSEIFDDQFSVERPDGSNFTLKIRSTKLEDSAMYFCASSASGPNEQFFGPGTRLTVL.

V gene TRBV12-3 or TRBV12-4 combines with J gene TRBJ2-3, with 8 bases aligning to TRBD2. The CDR3 loop spans 15 amino acids. Losses at the gene ends were 6 bases for V and 5 bases for J; bases not matched to a gene: 10. CDR3 nucleotide sequence: TGTGCCAGCAGCCCCCCCGGGGGGGTTAGAGATACGCAGTATTTT. It codes for CASSPPGGVRDTQYF.

The chain uses TRBV4-1 and TRBJ1-2; D uncertain. The length of the CDR3 is 16 residues. The V end lost 0 bases, the J end lost 2 bases, and 13 bases lay between the germline ends. CDR1 MGHRA and CDR2 YSYEKL come from the germline V gene. The DNA of the CDR3 is TGCGCCAGCAGCCAAGATAGGAGGAGGGAGAACTATGGCTACACCTTC. This codes for CASSQDRRRENYGYTF.

The V gene is TRBV9, the J gene TRBJ2-1; TRBD1 agrees at 8 bases. The germline CDR1 and CDR2 sequences are SGDLS and YYNGEE. The CDR3 sequence is 13 residues long. The ends lost 4 bases at V and 15 bases at J; junction bases unmatched: 12. DNA of the CDR3: TGTGCCAGCAGCCCGGGCCCAGGGGGCCCATCGTTCTTC. The encoded protein is CASSPGPGGPSFF.

This clonotype came up a few times. This sequence joins TRBV12-3 or TRBV12-4 and TRBJ2-3, with 14 bases identical to TRBD2. The CDR3 totals 18 residues. Trimming cost V 6 bases and J 0 bases; bases outside gene matches: 8. Here the CDR3 DNA reads TGTGCCAGCAGCCGAGGGACTAGCGGGGGCGGGAGCACAGATACGCAGTATTTT. This encodes CASSRGTSGGGSTDTQYF.

The V gene is TRBV15, the J gene TRBJ1-1; no definite D call. Germline V lookup: CDR1 LNHNV, CDR2 YYDKDF (reference sequence). Trimming stripped 0 bases from V and 11 bases from J, with 22 bases between. The CDR3 contains 16 residues. CDR3 in amino acids: CATSRDRNGRQAVAFF. The CDR3 DNA reads as TGTGCCACCAGCAGAGATAGGAACGGGCGGCAGGCTGTGGCTTTCTTT.

This clonotype was counted only a few times. V and J are TRBV20-1 and TRBJ2-4; 12 bases align to TRBD2. The CDR3 covers 14 residues. CDR1 and CDR2 from the germline V gene are DFQATT and SNEGSKA (reference sequence). V lost 8 bases, J lost 5 bases, and 7 bases stayed unmatched. The CDR3 nucleotides read TGCAGTACAGCTAGCGGGGGGGCCGAAAACATTCAGTACTTC. The encoded protein is CSTASGGAENIQYF.

The V gene is TRBV6-5, the J gene TRBJ1-5; 8 nucleotides match TRBD1. The junction had 9 bases not matched to a gene; V was cut back by 4 bases and J by 4 bases. The CDR3 consists of 16 residues. The germline CDR1 and CDR2 sequences are MNHEY and SVGAGI. The CDR3 loop is CASSSPRTGPNQPQHF. The DNA for the CDR3 is TGTGCCAGCAGTTCCCCTCGGACAGGGCCAAATCAGCCCCAGCATTTT.

CDR3 protein: CSAGNRLGGTEAFF. The CDR3 DNA follows: TGCAGTGCTGGTAACCGCCTCGGGGGGACTGAAGCTTTCTTT. The chain uses TRBV20-1 and TRBJ1-1, with a weak D call TRBD1 (5 bases). Trimming removed 5 bases at V and 5 bases at J, with 18 bases between. The V gene's germline CDR1 is DFQATT and CDR2 SNEGSKA (reference sequence). The length of the CDR3 is 14 residues.

The rearrangement links TRBV11-2 to TRBJ2-3; no clear D gene. With 1 base removed from V and 2 bases from J, the gap between germline ends came to 4 bases. The CDR3 has 13 residues. Germline V CDR1 and CDR2: SGHAT, FQNNGV. CDR3 in DNA: TGTGCCAGCAGCTTAGCCAACACAGATACGCAGTATTTT. Protein product: CASSLANTDTQYF.

This chain links TRBV4-1 with TRBJ2-3; D is perhaps TRBD2 (7 bases). The germline V gene has CDR1 MGHRA and CDR2 YSYEKL. The CDR3 is 18 residues long. Trimming cost V 4 bases and J 0 bases, with 20 bases left between them. In nucleotides, the CDR3 is TGCGCCAGCAGCCCTTGGGGGGGGCCCACCGCCAGCACAGATACGCAGTATTTT. Translated, it gives CASSPWGGPTASTDTQYF.

The J gene is TRBJ1-4, the V gene TRBV6-2 or TRBV6-3; a possible D gene is TRBD1 (5 bases). Germline CDR1 is MNHEY and CDR2 is SVGEGT. The CDR3 runs to 14 residues. V was trimmed by 5 bases and J by 6 bases, leaving 13 bases between them. This chain's CDR3 is CASSPPRGDEKLFF. The CDR3 DNA reads as TGTGCCAGCAGTCCCCCGAGGGGTGATGAAAAACTGTTTTTT.

This clonotype has a single count. The chain carries TRBV28 and TRBJ2-3; no clear D. Germline V CDR1 and CDR2: MDHEN, SYDVKM. Trimming removed 0 bases from V and 10 bases from J, with 8 bases in between. The CDR3 length is 12 residues. This chain's CDR3 is CASSLWASAQYF. The CDR3 DNA reads TGTGCCAGCAGTTTATGGGCATCCGCGCAGTATTTT.

The V gene is TRBV7-2, the J gene TRBJ2-5; the D gene is possibly TRBD2 (6 bases). The last part of the DNA fits TRBJ2-7 better; the J call may be wrong. CDR1 and CDR2 (germline): SGHTA, FQGNSA. The CDR3 has 14 residues. CDR3 DNA sequence: TGTACCAGCAGCTTTGCGGGACGAGACTACGAGCAGTACTTC. Protein product: CTSSFAGRDYEQYF.

The CDR3 protein is CASSQDGRGVSYEQYF. CDR3 sequence (DNA): TGTGCCAGCAGCCAAGATGGGAGGGGGGTCTCCTACGAGCAGTACTTC. The chain recombines TRBV3-1 with TRBJ2-7; tentatively, D is TRBD2 (7 bases). CDR1 and CDR2 from the germline V gene are LGHDT and YNNKEL (reference sequence). The length of the CDR3 is 16 residues. The germline V and J ends were trimmed by 0 bases and 0 bases, with 12 bases remaining between them.

This clonotype occurred a few times. The chain uses TRBV5-1 and TRBJ2-5; 7 bases align to TRBD2. Looked up from germline, CDR1 is SGHRS and CDR2 is YFSETQ. J gave up 11 bases and V 4 bases, and 11 bases lay outside the gene matches. This CDR3 comprises 13 residues. The CDR3 DNA follows: TGCGCCAGCAGCCCCGGACTAGGCGGGGAGCAGTACTTC. As protein: CASSPGLGGEQYF.

At least ten counts were recorded for this clonotype. J is TRBJ2-1 and V is TRBV7-8; perhaps TRBD2 as D (6 bases). In germline, CDR1 is SGHVS, CDR2 FQNEAQ. The CDR3 runs to 16 residues. Trimming shortened V by 1 base and J by 4 bases, and 14 bases separated the two germline ends. CDR3 sequence: CASSLGGDWTYNEQFF. CDR3 nucleotides: TGTGCCAGCAGCTTAGGGGGGGACTGGACGTACAATGAGCAGTTCTTC.

This clonotype was counted between two and nine times. The V call is TRBV4-1, the J call TRBJ2-5; TRBD2 matches at 8 bases. Germline trimming cut 7 bases from V and 5 bases from J; bases unmatched to any gene: 15. CDR3 length: 16 residues. Germline assignment: CDR1 MGHRA and CDR2 YSYEKL. The CDR3 DNA reads TGCGCCAGCACGCTCGGGACGGGGGGGCCTTATGAGACCCAGTACTTC. Its protein is CASTLGTGGPYETQYF.

This clonotype was detected only a few times. The chain combines TRBV20-1 with TRBJ2-7; no clear D gene. Trimming removed 7 bases at V and 5 bases at J, with 3 bases between. This CDR3 comprises 8 residues. The germline V gene has CDR1 DFQATT and CDR2 SNEGSKA (reference sequence). The CDR3 sequence is CSEDEQYF. The CDR3 DNA reads TGCAGTGAGGACGAGCAGTACTTC.

The table lists this clonotype with a few counts. The V gene is TRBV29-1, the J gene TRBJ2-1; no clear D. Looked up from germline, CDR1 is SQVTM and CDR2 is ANQGSEA. The CDR3 is made up of 13 amino acids. The ends were cut back, 4 bases at V and 5 bases at J, with 12 bases in the middle. CDR3 sequence reads: CSVGGSFNNEQFF. CDR3 sequence (DNA): TGCAGCGTTGGGGGTAGCTTTAACAATGAGCAGTTCTTC.

This clonotype was counted once. J is TRBJ1-2 and V is TRBV6-1; D is uncertain. Germline V lookup: CDR1 MNHNS, CDR2 SASEGT. The CDR3 sequence is 12 residues long. Deletions cut 0 bases from V and 8 bases from J, with 7 bases between. The CDR3 bases are TGTGCCAGCAGTGAAGCGAGGACCGGCTACACCTTC. Encoded protein: CASSEARTGYTF.

The V call is TRBV20-1, the J call TRBJ2-5; a weak D match, TRBD2 (6 bases). Germline CDR1 DFQATT, CDR2 SNEGSKA (reference sequence). The ends were cut back, 6 bases at V and 5 bases at J, with 16 bases in the middle. CDR3 size: 13 residues. As DNA, the CDR3 is TGCAGTGCCACCAGGGCGGGGAGGGAGACCCAGTACTTC. Encoded protein: CSATRAGRETQYF.

This clonotype has more than one count but fewer than ten. This may arise from a read error, as a much more abundant clone is one base away. The V gene is TRBV16, the J gene TRBJ2-5; D remains ambiguous. CDR1 is KGHSY and CDR2 is FQNENV in the germline V gene. There are 13 residues in the CDR3. With 0 bases removed from V and 11 bases from J, the gap between germline ends came to 13 bases. CDR3 sequence: CASSQSLGNEQYF. CDR3 DNA: TGTGCCAGCAGCCAATCTTTGGGGAATGAGCAGTACTTC.

This clonotype appeared a few times. The chain carries TRBV21-1 and TRBJ2-1; TRBD1 was called by the table and not checked on the DNA. TRBV21-1 is a listed pseudogene. The CDR3 runs 18 residues. The CDR3 DNA sequence: TGTGCCAACATTAATTCCATTGACAGGGAAATTCGGTTGAGTGAGCAGTTCTTC. Translating it yields CANINSIDREIRLSEQFF.

This chain uses TRBV4-1 with TRBJ2-6; 10 nucleotides agree with TRBD1. V was pared by 3 bases and J by 2 bases, with 4 bases of the junction left unmatched. Germline CDR1 is MGHRA and CDR2 is YSYEKL. This CDR3 comprises 17 residues. CDR3 in DNA: TGCGCCAGCAGCCAGGGACAGGGGTCCGCTGGGGCCAACGTCCTGACTTTC. As protein: CASSQGQGSAGANVLTF.